A selection of T cell receptor beta chains follows, all from one sample in a study of T cell responses to AZD1222 COVID-19 vaccine. Data came from immunoSEQ multiplex PCR; TCRdb stores just in-frame clones and leaves some out. The table has more than 35,000 clones, nearly 85% seen once; the top ten hold roughly half. Here the sequenced sample was peripheral blood, taken on day 0 of AZD1222 vaccination. The source is an adult in good health. CDR3s include the opening cysteine and the closing phenylalanine or tryptophan. D genes are given only for firm matches. The size field is filled for only some rows; it gives once, few, many or a size class.

D gene: TRBD1
J gene: TRBJ2-3
V gene: TRBV11-3
clone size: NA
CDR3 protein: CASSPGQPDTQYF
CDR3 DNA: TGTGCCAGCAGCCCGGGACAGCCAGATACGCAGTATTTT

D gene: NA
J gene: TRBJ1-3
V gene: TRBV9
clone size: NA
CDR3 protein: CASSVWDAGNTIYF
CDR3 DNA: TGTGCCAGCAGCGTCTGGGATGCTGGAAACACCATATATTTT

D gene: TRBD1
J gene: TRBJ1-6
V gene: TRBV14
clone size: NA
CDR3 protein: CASSQDTGQARYSPLHF
CDR3 DNA: TGTGCCAGCAGCCAAGATACGGGACAGGCTCGGTATTCACCCCTCCACTTT

D gene: NA
J gene: TRBJ2-7
V gene: TRBV6-6
clone size: few
CDR3 protein: CASSYTTGNYEQYF
CDR3 DNA: TGTGCCAGCAGTTACACGACTGGAAACTACGAGCAGTACTTC

D gene: NA
J gene: TRBJ1-2
V gene: TRBV6-5
clone size: few
CDR3 protein: CASSYSIPSRNYGYTF
CDR3 DNA: TGTGCCAGCAGTTACTCGATACCTAGCCGGAACTATGGCTACACCTTC

D gene: NA
J gene: TRBJ2-2
V gene: TRBV5-1
clone size: NA
CDR3 protein: CASSLAQGTGELFF
CDR3 DNA: TGCGCCAGCAGCTTGGCCCAGGGGACCGGGGAGCTGTTTTTT

D gene: NA
J gene: TRBJ2-1
V gene: TRBV20-1
clone size: NA
CDR3 protein: CSASTGDAYNEQFF
CDR3 DNA: TGCAGTGCTAGTACCGGGGACGCCTACAATGAGCAGTTCTTC

D gene: TRBD1
J gene: TRBJ2-7
V gene: TRBV6-2/TRBV6-3
clone size: NA
CDR3 protein: CASSPGTGPYEQYF
CDR3 DNA: TGTGCCAGCAGTCCCGGGACAGGTCCCTACGAGCAGTACTTC

D gene: NA
J gene: TRBJ1-2
V gene: TRBV11-2
clone size: once
CDR3 protein: CASSLGMGYGYTF
CDR3 DNA: TGTGCCAGCAGCTTAGGTATGGGGTATGGCTACACCTTC

D gene: TRBD1
J gene: TRBJ2-7
V gene: TRBV5-4
clone size: NA
CDR3 protein: CASSWGQGHYEQYF
CDR3 DNA: TGTGCCAGCAGCTGGGGACAGGGCCATTACGAGCAGTACTTC

D gene: NA
J gene: TRBJ2-1
V gene: TRBV3-1/TRBV3-2
clone size: few
CDR3 protein: CASSTRALGQFF
CDR3 DNA: TGTGCCAGCAGCACCCGGGCTCTGGGGCAGTTCTTC

D gene: TRBD1
J gene: TRBJ1-2
V gene: TRBV3-1/TRBV3-2
clone size: NA
CDR3 protein: CASSLGTGVYGYTF
CDR3 DNA: TGTGCCAGCAGCCTCGGGACAGGGGTGTATGGCTACACCTTC

D gene: TRBD1
J gene: TRBJ2-7
V gene: TRBV19
clone size: NA
CDR3 protein: CASSPGGSYEQYF
CDR3 DNA: TGTGCCAGTAGTCCAGGGGGATCCTACGAGCAGTACTTC

D gene: TRBD1
J gene: TRBJ1-4
V gene: TRBV2
clone size: NA
CDR3 protein: CASRYSGTANEKLFF
CDR3 DNA: TGTGCCAGCAGATATAGTGGGACAGCGAATGAAAAACTGTTTTTT

D gene: TRBD1
J gene: TRBJ2-1
V gene: TRBV5-6
clone size: NA
CDR3 protein: CASSSTGTGGPAEQFF
CDR3 DNA: TGTGCCAGCAGCTCGACCGGGACAGGGGGCCCGGCGGAGCAGTTCTTC

D gene: NA
J gene: TRBJ1-1
V gene: TRBV7-8
clone size: NA
CDR3 protein: CASSPTRYYTEAFF
CDR3 DNA: TGTGCCAGCAGTCCTACAAGGTACTACACTGAAGCTTTCTTT

D gene: NA
J gene: TRBJ1-6
V gene: TRBV9
clone size: NA
CDR3 protein: CASSVDSDINSPLHF
CDR3 DNA: TGTGCCAGCAGCGTAGACAGTGACATTAATTCACCCCTCCACTTT

D gene: NA
J gene: TRBJ2-3
V gene: TRBV11-3
clone size: NA
CDR3 protein: CASSLDLGNTQYF
CDR3 DNA: TGTGCCAGCAGCTTAGATTTAGGGAATACGCAGTATTTT

D gene: NA
J gene: TRBJ2-1
V gene: TRBV5-6
clone size: NA
CDR3 protein: CASRRLELNEQFF
CDR3 DNA: TGTGCCAGCAGACGCCTCGAGTTAAATGAGCAGTTCTTC

D gene: TRBD1
J gene: TRBJ1-5
V gene: TRBV15
clone size: NA
CDR3 protein: CATGQGLQPQHF
CDR3 DNA: TGTGCCACCGGACAGGGGCTACAGCCCCAGCATTTT

D gene: NA
J gene: TRBJ1-1
V gene: TRBV28
clone size: once
CDR3 protein: CASSFGGNTEAFF
CDR3 DNA: TGTGCCAGCAGTTTTGGGGGGAACACTGAAGCTTTCTTT

D gene: NA
J gene: TRBJ2-2
V gene: TRBV5-1
clone size: NA
CDR3 protein: CASSLDRGTGELFF
CDR3 DNA: TGCGCCAGCAGCCTCGACAGAGGCACCGGGGAGCTGTTTTTT

D gene: NA
J gene: TRBJ2-7
V gene: TRBV28
clone size: NA
CDR3 protein: CASSLGDTHQIYEQYF
CDR3 DNA: TGTGCCAGCAGTTTAGGCGACACACATCAGATCTACGAGCAGTACTTC

D gene: TRBD1
J gene: TRBJ2-7
V gene: TRBV28
clone size: NA
CDR3 protein: CAVTGPGYEQYF
CDR3 DNA: TGTGCTGTGACAGGGCCAGGTTACGAGCAGTACTTC

D gene: NA
J gene: TRBJ2-1
V gene: TRBV4-3
clone size: few
CDR3 protein: CASSQESGQAYNEQFF
CDR3 DNA: TGCGCCAGCAGCCAAGAAAGTGGGCAGGCCTACAATGAGCAGTTCTTC

D gene: TRBD2
J gene: TRBJ2-2
V gene: TRBV5-5
clone size: NA
CDR3 protein: CASSVGLAGVMGGELFF
CDR3 DNA: TGTGCCAGCAGCGTTGGACTAGCGGGAGTTATGGGCGGGGAGCTGTTTTTT

D gene: NA
J gene: TRBJ1-5
V gene: TRBV6-5
clone size: NA
CDR3 protein: CASSPVGAGNQPQHF
CDR3 DNA: TGTGCCAGCAGCCCCGTGGGGGCAGGGAATCAGCCCCAGCATTTT

D gene: NA
J gene: TRBJ1-2
V gene: TRBV7-9
clone size: NA
CDR3 protein: CASSLGGKDGYTF
CDR3 DNA: TGTGCCAGCAGCTTGGGGGGCAAGGATGGCTACACCTTC

D gene: NA
J gene: TRBJ2-7
V gene: TRBV19
clone size: NA
CDR3 protein: CASSPDPGQYEQYF
CDR3 DNA: TGTGCCAGTAGTCCCGACCCAGGGCAGTACGAGCAGTACTTC

D gene: NA
J gene: TRBJ1-5
V gene: TRBV30
clone size: NA
CDR3 protein: CAWSVDGSPNQPQHF
CDR3 DNA: TGTGCCTGGAGTGTGGACGGGAGTCCAAATCAGCCCCAGCATTTT

D gene: NA
J gene: TRBJ2-3
V gene: TRBV28
clone size: NA
CDR3 protein: CASSLQGKIFGDTQYF
CDR3 DNA: TGTGCCAGCAGCCTCCAGGGAAAGATATTTGGAGATACGCAGTATTTT

D gene: NA
J gene: TRBJ1-4
V gene: TRBV6-5
clone size: NA
CDR3 protein: CASSYSRAREKLFF
CDR3 DNA: TGTGCCAGCAGTTACTCGAGGGCGAGGGAAAAACTGTTTTTT

D gene: NA
J gene: TRBJ1-4
V gene: TRBV5-1
clone size: once
CDR3 protein: CASSSGGRTNEKLFF
CDR3 DNA: TGCGCCAGCAGCTCCGGGGGGAGGACTAATGAAAAACTGTTTTTT

D gene: TRBD1
J gene: TRBJ2-7
V gene: TRBV5-1
clone size: NA
CDR3 protein: CASSPQGQDYEQYF
CDR3 DNA: TGCGCCAGCAGCCCCCAGGGACAGGACTACGAGCAGTACTTC

D gene: TRBD1
J gene: TRBJ2-2
V gene: TRBV4-3
clone size: NA
CDR3 protein: CASSPQGRSNTGELFF
CDR3 DNA: TGCGCCAGCAGCCCACAGGGGCGAAGTAACACCGGGGAGCTGTTTTTT

D gene: NA
J gene: TRBJ1-1
V gene: TRBV29-1
clone size: NA
CDR3 protein: CSVKDNLDTEAFF
CDR3 DNA: TGCAGCGTGAAAGACAATTTGGACACTGAAGCTTTCTTT

D gene: TRBD1
J gene: TRBJ2-5
V gene: TRBV14
clone size: NA
CDR3 protein: CASSQRQGRETQYF
CDR3 DNA: TGTGCCAGCAGCCAACGACAGGGTCGGGAGACCCAGTACTTC

D gene: NA
J gene: TRBJ1-5
V gene: TRBV7-2
clone size: few
CDR3 protein: CASSLAYRRDQPQHF
CDR3 DNA: TGTGCCAGCAGCTTAGCGTACAGGCGTGATCAGCCCCAGCATTTT

D gene: TRBD1
J gene: TRBJ1-1
V gene: TRBV10-3
clone size: NA
CDR3 protein: CAIMGQGNTEAFF
CDR3 DNA: TGTGCCATCATGGGACAGGGCAACACTGAAGCTTTCTTT